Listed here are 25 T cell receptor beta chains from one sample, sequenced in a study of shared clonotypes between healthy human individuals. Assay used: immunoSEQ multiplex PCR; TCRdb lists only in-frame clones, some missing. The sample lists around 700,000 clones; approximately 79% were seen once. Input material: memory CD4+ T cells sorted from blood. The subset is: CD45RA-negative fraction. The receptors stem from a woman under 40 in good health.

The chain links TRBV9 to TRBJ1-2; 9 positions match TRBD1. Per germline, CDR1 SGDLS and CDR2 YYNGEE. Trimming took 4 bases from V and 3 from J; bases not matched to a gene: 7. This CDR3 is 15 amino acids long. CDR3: CASSLGTGKDYGYTF. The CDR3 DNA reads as TGTGCCAGCAGCTTAGGGACAGGGAAAGACTATGGCTACACCTTC.

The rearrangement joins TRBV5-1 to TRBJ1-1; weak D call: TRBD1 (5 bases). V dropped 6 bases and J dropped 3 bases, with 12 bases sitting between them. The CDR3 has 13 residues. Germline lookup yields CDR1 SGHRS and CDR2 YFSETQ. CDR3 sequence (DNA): TGCGCCAGCAATGCAGGGTGGGACACTGAAGCTTTCTTT. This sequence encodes CASNAGWDTEAFF.

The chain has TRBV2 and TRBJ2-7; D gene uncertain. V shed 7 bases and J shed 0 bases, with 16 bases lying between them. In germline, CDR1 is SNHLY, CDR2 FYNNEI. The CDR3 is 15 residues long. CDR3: CASTLIGKSSYEQYF. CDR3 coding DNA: TGTGCCAGCACACTTATTGGGAAAAGCTCCTACGAGCAGTACTTC.

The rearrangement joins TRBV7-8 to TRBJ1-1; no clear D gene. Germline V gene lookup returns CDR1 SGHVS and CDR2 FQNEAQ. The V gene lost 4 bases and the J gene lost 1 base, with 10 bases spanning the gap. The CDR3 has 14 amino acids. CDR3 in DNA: TGTGCCAGCAGCTCGCGGACGGAGAACACTGAAGCTTTCTTT. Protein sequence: CASSSRTENTEAFF.

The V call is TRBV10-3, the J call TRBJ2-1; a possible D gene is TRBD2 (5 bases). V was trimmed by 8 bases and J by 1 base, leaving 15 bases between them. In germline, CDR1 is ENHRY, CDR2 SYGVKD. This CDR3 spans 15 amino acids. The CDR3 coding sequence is TGTGCCATCCGACTCCCCGGCGGGTCCTACAATGAGCAGTTCTTC. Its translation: CAIRLPGGSYNEQFF.

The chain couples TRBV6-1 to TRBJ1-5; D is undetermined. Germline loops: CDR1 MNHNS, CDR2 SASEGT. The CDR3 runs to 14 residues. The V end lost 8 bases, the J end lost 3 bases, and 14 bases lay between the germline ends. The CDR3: CASSTSGDNQPQHF. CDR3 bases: TGTGCCAGCTCAACGTCCGGGGACAATCAGCCCCAGCATTTT.

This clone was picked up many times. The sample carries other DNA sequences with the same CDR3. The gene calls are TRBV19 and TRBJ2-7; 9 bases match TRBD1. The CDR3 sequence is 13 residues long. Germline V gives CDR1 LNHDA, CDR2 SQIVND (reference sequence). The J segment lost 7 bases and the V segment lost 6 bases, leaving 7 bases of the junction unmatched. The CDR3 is CASSRQGVGEQYF. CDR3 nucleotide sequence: TGTGCCAGTAGCCGACAGGGGGTCGGAGAGCAGTACTTC.

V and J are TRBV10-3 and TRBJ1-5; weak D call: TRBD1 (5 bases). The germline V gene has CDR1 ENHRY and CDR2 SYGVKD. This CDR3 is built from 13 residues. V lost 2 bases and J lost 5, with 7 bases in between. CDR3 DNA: TGTGCCATCAGTGAGAGGGGTGATCAGCCCCAGCATTTT. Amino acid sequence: CAISERGDQPQHF.

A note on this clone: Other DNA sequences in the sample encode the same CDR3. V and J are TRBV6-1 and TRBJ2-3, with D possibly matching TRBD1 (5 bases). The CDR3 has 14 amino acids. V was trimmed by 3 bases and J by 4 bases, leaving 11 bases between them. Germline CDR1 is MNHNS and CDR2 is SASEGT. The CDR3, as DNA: TGTGCCAGCAGTGACTTTCAGGGCGCAGATACGCAGTATTTT. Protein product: CASSDFQGADTQYF.

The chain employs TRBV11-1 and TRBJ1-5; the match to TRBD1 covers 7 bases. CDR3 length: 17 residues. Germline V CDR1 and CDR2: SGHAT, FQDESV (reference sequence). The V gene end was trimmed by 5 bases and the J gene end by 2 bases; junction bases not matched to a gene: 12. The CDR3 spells CASSTRQGKSGNQPQHF. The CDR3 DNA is TGTGCCAGCAGCACCCGACAGGGCAAATCGGGCAATCAGCCCCAGCATTTT.

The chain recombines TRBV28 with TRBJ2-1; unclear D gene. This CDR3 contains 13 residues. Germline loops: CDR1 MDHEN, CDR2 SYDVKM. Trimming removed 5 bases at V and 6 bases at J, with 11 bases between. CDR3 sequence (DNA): TGTGCCAGCAGTCCGCCAGACTTCAATGAGCAGTTCTTC. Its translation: CASSPPDFNEQFF.

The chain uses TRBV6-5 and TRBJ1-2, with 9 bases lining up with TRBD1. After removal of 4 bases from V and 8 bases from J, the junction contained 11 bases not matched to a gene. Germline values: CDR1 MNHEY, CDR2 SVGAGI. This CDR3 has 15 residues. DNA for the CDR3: TGTGCCAGCAGTTCCGGGGACAGGGTTGTGAAGGGCTACACCTTC. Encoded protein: CASSSGDRVVKGYTF.

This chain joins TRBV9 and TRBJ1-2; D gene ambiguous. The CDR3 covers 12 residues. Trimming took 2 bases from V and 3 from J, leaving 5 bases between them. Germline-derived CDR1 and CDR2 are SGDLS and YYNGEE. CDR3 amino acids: CASSVRDYGYTF. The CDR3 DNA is TGTGCCAGCAGCGTCCGGGACTATGGCTACACCTTC.

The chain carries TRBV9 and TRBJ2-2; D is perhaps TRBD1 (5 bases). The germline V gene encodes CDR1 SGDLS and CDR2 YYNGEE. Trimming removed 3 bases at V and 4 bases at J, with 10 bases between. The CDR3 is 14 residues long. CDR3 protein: CASSESGSTGELFF. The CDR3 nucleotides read TGTGCCAGCAGCGAGTCAGGGTCCACCGGGGAGCTGTTTTTT.

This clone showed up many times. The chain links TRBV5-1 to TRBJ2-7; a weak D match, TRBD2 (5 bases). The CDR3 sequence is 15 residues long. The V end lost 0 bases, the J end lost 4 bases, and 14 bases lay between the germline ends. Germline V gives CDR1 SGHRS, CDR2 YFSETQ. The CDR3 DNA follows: TGCGCCAGCAGCTTGGTAACGAGTCGGGGATACGAGCAGTACTTC. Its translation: CASSLVTSRGYEQYF.

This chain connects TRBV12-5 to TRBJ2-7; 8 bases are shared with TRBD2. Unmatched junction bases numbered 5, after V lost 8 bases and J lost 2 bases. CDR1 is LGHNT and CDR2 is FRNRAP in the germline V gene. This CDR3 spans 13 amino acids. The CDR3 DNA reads TGTGCTAGTAGTCTAGCGGGCACCTACGAGCAGTACTTC. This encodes CASSLAGTYEQYF.

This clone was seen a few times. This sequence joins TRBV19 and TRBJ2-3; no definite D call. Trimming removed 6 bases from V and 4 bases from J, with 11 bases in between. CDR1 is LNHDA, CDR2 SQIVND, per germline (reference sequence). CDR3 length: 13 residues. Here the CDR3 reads CASRTRGSDTQYF. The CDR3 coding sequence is TGTGCCAGTAGGACAAGAGGCTCAGATACGCAGTATTTT. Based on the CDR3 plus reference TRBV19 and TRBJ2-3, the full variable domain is DGGITQSPKYLFRKEGQNVTLSCEQNLNHDAMYWYRQDPGQGLRLIYYSQIVNDFQKGDIAEGYSVSREKKESFPLTVTSAQKNPTAFYLCASRTRGSDTQYFGPGTRLTVL.

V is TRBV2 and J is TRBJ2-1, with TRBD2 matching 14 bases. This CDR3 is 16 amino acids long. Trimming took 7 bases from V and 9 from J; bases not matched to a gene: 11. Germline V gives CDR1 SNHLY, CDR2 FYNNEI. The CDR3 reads CASMETGLAGASEQFF. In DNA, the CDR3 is TGTGCCAGCATGGAAACGGGACTAGCGGGAGCATCTGAGCAGTTCTTC.

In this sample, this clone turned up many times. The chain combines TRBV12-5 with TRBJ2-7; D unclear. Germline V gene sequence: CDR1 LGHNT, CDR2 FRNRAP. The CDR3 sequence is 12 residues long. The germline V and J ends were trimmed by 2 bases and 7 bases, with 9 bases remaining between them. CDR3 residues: CASGLTDVEQYF. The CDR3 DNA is TGTGCTAGTGGTTTGACCGACGTGGAGCAGTACTTC.

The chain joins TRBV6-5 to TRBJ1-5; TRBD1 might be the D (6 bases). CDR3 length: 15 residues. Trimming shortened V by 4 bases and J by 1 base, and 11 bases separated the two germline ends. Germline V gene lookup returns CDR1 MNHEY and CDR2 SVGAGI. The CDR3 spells CASSLKGGSNQPQHF. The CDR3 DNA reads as TGTGCCAGCAGTTTAAAGGGGGGAAGCAATCAGCCCCAGCATTTT.

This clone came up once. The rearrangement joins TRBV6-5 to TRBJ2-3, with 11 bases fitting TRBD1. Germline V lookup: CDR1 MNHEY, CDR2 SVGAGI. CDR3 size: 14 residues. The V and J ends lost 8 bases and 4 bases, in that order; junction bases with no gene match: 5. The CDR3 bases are TGTGCCAGCTGGACAGGGGGCGAGTCAGATACGCAGTATTTT. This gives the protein CASWTGGESDTQYF.

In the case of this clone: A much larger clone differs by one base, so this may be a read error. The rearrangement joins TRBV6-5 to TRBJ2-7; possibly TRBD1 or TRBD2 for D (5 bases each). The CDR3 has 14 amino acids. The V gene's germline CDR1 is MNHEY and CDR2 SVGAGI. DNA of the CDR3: TGTACCAGCAGTCCACGGGACGGGTCCTACGAGCAGTACTTC. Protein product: CTSSPRDGSYEQYF.

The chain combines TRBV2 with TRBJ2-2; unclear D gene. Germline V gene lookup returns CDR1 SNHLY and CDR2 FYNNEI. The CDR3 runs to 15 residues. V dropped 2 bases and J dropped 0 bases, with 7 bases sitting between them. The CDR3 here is CASSELHPNTGELFF. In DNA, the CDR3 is TGTGCCAGCAGTGAACTCCACCCGAACACCGGGGAGCTGTTTTTT.

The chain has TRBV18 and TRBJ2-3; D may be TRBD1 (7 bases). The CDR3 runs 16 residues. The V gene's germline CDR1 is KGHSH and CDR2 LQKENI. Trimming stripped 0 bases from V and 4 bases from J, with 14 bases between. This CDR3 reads CASSPPTSTGADTQYF. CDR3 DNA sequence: TGTGCCAGCTCACCACCAACTAGCACAGGGGCAGATACGCAGTATTTT.

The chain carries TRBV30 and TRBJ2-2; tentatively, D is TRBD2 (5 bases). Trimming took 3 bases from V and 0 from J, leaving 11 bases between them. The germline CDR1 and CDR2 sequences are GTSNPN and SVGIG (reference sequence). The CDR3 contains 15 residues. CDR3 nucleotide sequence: TGTGCCTGGAGCAAAGCGGTCGCGAACACCGGGGAGCTGTTTTTT. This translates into CAWSKAVANTGELFF.